These T cell receptor beta chains were read from a single sample in a study of sequential checkpoint blockade in melanoma. Assay used: immunoSEQ multiplex PCR; TCRdb lists only in-frame clones, some missing. The sample lists 5,500 to 7,500 clones, roughly a fifth occurring once. This sample comprised tumor tissue (inferred from file names), obtained from a patient given nivolumab and ipilimumab in sequence. The receptors were gathered from a human donor with melanoma. CDR3s include the opening cysteine and the closing phenylalanine or tryptophan. Each record gives: CDR3 DNA, CDR3 protein, clone size, D gene, J gene, V gene. A D gene is named only where the DNA matches it firmly. Expanded clones get a size class; other rows say once, few or many, or leave the size out.

CDR3nt: TGTGCCAGCAGCGAACCGGGACAGGGTCTCTACACCTTC
CDR3aa: CASSEPGQGLYTF
abundance: few
d_gene: TRBD1
j_gene: TRBJ1-2
v_gene: TRBV7-8

CDR3nt: TGCGCCACCTCCCAGGCAGGGCGAAATGAAAAACTGTTTTTT
CDR3aa: CATSQAGRNEKLFF
abundance: NA
d_gene: NA
j_gene: TRBJ1-4
v_gene: TRBV5-1

CDR3nt: TGTGCCAGCAGCGTAGCCGTGGGTCTTGAAGCTTTCTTT
CDR3aa: CASSVAVGLEAFF
abundance: medium-sized
d_gene: NA
j_gene: TRBJ1-1
v_gene: TRBV9

CDR3nt: TGTGCCAGCAGTTACCTGGATGCCTCCCCGGGACAGGCCCAGTTCTTC
CDR3aa: CASSYLDASPGQAQFF
abundance: NA
d_gene: TRBD1
j_gene: TRBJ2-1
v_gene: TRBV6-8

CDR3nt: TGTGCCAGCAGCACACAGGGAATGAACACTGAAGCTTTCTTT
CDR3aa: CASSTQGMNTEAFF
abundance: NA
d_gene: NA
j_gene: TRBJ1-1
v_gene: TRBV6-8

CDR3nt: TGTGCCAGCAGCGCTCTCTCCGACGGGGAGCTGTTTTTT
CDR3aa: CASSALSDGELFF
abundance: many
d_gene: NA
j_gene: TRBJ2-2
v_gene: TRBV9

CDR3nt: TGTGCCAGCAGTACGTGGGAGGGGGAAAAACTGTTTTTT
CDR3aa: CASSTWEGEKLFF
abundance: NA
d_gene: NA
j_gene: TRBJ1-4
v_gene: TRBV6-8

CDR3nt: TGTGCCAGTAACCCGGGCGGGGACCCCACAGATACGCAGTATTTT
CDR3aa: CASNPGGDPTDTQYF
abundance: NA
d_gene: NA
j_gene: TRBJ2-3
v_gene: TRBV19

CDR3nt: TGTGCCAGCAGCCGGGGGCCTACTACCAACCAAGAGACCCAGTACTTC
CDR3aa: CASSRGPTTNQETQYF
abundance: many
d_gene: NA
j_gene: TRBJ2-5
v_gene: TRBV11-3

CDR3nt: TGCGCCAGCATGGTGGGGGGATCAGATACGCAGTATTTT
CDR3aa: CASMVGGSDTQYF
abundance: once
d_gene: NA
j_gene: TRBJ2-3
v_gene: TRBV10-2

CDR3nt: TGTGCCGTATCCGGGGGAGATACGCAGTATTTT
CDR3aa: CAVSGGDTQYF
abundance: few
d_gene: NA
j_gene: TRBJ2-3
v_gene: TRBV12-5

CDR3nt: TGTGCCAGTAGCCACAATACAGGGAACACTGAAGCTTTCTTT
CDR3aa: CASSHNTGNTEAFF
abundance: NA
d_gene: NA
j_gene: TRBJ1-1
v_gene: TRBV19

CDR3nt: TGTGCCAGCTCCCCAGGGCGGAACACTGAAGCTTTCTTT
CDR3aa: CASSPGRNTEAFF
abundance: NA
d_gene: NA
j_gene: TRBJ1-1
v_gene: TRBV18